One sample yielded the 8 T cell receptor beta chains listed below, sequenced in a study of blood T cell repertoires in COVID-19. Data came from immunoSEQ multiplex PCR; TCRdb stores just in-frame clones and leaves some out. The sample has some 380,000 clones, approximately 89% seen once. The sequencing sample was made of PBMCs or T cells enriched from blood (not recorded which). The receptors here all came from a young man who had recovered from COVID-19.

This chain uses TRBV4-1 with TRBJ2-7; 9 bases fit TRBD2. The CDR3 has 14 residues. Germline loops: CDR1 MGHRA, CDR2 YSYEKL. The V and J ends lost 4 bases and 2 bases, in that order; junction bases with no gene match: 3. In nucleotides, the CDR3 is TGCGCCAGCAGCCCTAGCGGGGATCCCTACGAGCAGTACTTC. It translates to CASSPSGDPYEQYF.

The CDR3 nucleotides read TGTGCCAGCAGTGATTTGGGGGGGAACACTGAAGCTTTCTTT. It specifies CASSDLGGNTEAFF. The genes are TRBV6-1 and TRBJ1-1; the D gene is possibly TRBD1 (5 bases). The CDR3 sequence is 14 residues long. In germline, CDR1 is MNHNS, CDR2 SASEGT. The germline V and J ends were trimmed by 3 bases and 1 base, with 9 bases remaining between them.

The CDR3 region is CASSWRPFSYNEQFF. CDR3 in DNA: TGTGCCAGCAGCTGGAGGCCCTTCTCCTACAATGAGCAGTTCTTC. The J gene is TRBJ2-1, the V gene TRBV5-6; a possible D gene is TRBD2 (5 bases). The V gene lost 3 bases and the J gene lost 0 bases, with 10 bases spanning the gap. Germline V gene sequence: CDR1 SGHDT, CDR2 YYEEEE. CDR3 size: 15 residues.

This clone is a singleton in its sample. V gene TRBV12-5 combines with J gene TRBJ1-2; 7 bases agree with TRBD1. This CDR3 region has 14 residues. Looked up from germline, CDR1 is LGHNT and CDR2 is FRNRAP. With 6 bases clipped from V and 3 bases from J, the junction kept 7 bases outside the gene matches. CDR3 residues: CASGRLQGDYGYTF. In nucleotides, the CDR3 is TGTGCTAGTGGACGTCTTCAGGGGGACTATGGCTACACCTTC. Full variable domain (rest looked up from reference TRBV12-5 and TRBJ1-2): DARVTQTPRHKVTEMGQEVTMRCQPILGHNTVFWYRQTMMQGLELLAYFRNRAPLDDSGMPKDRFSAEMPDATLATLKIQPSEPRDSAVYFCASGRLQGDYGYTFGSGTRLTVV.

The chain joins TRBV6-5 to TRBJ2-7; D possibly corresponds to TRBD1 (5 bases). Trimming left V 0 bases short and J 1 base short, with 10 bases between. Germline-derived CDR1 and CDR2 are MNHEY and SVGAGI. The CDR3 length is 15 residues. The CDR3 nucleotides are TGTGCCAGCAGTTACTCAAGGGGTTCATCCTACGAGCAGTACTTC. As protein: CASSYSRGSSYEQYF.

The V gene is TRBV5-1, the J gene TRBJ1-2, with no clear D. V lost 0 bases and J 2 bases, leaving 8 bases between the germline ends. Germline V gene lookup returns CDR1 SGHRS and CDR2 YFSETQ. The CDR3 is 14 residues long. CDR3 DNA sequence: TGCGCCAGCAGCTTGGGGACGGGGAACTATGGCTACACCTTC. It is translated as CASSLGTGNYGYTF.

This clone was observed a few times. This specimen includes other DNA sequences encoding the same CDR3. The chain has TRBV4-1 and TRBJ2-7; 7 nucleotides agree with TRBD1. Germline-derived CDR1 and CDR2 are MGHRA and YSYEKL. Losses at the gene ends were 0 bases for V and 4 bases for J; bases not matched to a gene: 6. This CDR3 has 15 amino acids. This CDR3 is CASSQDRTGPYEQYF. The CDR3 DNA reads as TGCGCCAGCAGCCAAGATAGGACAGGTCCATACGAGCAGTACTTC.

The chain combines TRBV5-1 with TRBJ2-7; tentatively, D is TRBD2 (5 bases). Trimming pared 5 bases from V and 1 base from J, leaving 10 bases between. CDR1 and CDR2 (germline): SGHRS, YFSETQ. The CDR3 spans 13 residues. CDR3 coding DNA: TGCGCCAGCAGTCCAAGCGGATCCTACGAGCAGTACTTC. Its translation: CASSPSGSYEQYF.